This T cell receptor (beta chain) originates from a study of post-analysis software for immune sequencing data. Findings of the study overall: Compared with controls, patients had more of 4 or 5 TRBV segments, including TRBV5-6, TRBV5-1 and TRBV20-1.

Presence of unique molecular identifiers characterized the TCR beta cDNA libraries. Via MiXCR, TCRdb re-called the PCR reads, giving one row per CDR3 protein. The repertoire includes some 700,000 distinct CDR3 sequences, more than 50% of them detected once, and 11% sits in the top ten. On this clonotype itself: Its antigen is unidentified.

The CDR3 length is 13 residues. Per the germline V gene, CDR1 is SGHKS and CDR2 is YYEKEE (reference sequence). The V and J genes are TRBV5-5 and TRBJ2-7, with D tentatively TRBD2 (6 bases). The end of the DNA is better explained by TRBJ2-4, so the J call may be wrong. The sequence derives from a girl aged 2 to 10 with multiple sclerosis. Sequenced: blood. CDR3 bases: TGTGCCAGCAGCTCGCAGTGGGGGGACATTCAGTACTTC. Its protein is CASSSQWGDIQYF.